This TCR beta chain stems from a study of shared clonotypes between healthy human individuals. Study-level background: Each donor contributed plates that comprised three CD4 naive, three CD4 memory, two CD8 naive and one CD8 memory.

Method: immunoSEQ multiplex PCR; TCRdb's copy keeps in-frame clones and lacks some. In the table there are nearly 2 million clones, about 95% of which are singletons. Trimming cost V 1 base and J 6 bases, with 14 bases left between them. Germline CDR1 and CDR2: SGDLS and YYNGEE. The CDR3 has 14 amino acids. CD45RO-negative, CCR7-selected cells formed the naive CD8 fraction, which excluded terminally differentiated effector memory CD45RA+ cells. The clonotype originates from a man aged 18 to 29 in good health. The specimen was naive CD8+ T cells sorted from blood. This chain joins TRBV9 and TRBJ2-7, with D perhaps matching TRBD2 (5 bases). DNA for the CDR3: TGTGCCAGCAGCGTAACAGAGGGCGAGGGCGAGCAGTACTTC. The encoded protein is CASSVTEGEGEQYF.